This entry is about one T cell receptor beta chain. Other DNA sequences of this sample code for an identical CDR3. CDR3 length equals 13 residues. V gave up 5 bases and J gave up 2 bases, with 7 bases separating them. Germline-derived CDR1 and CDR2 are MNHEY and SVGAGI. This record belongs to a study of shared clonotypes between healthy human individuals. Sequencing used immunoSEQ multiplex PCR; TCRdb keeps in-frame clones, though not all of them. The sample includes approximately 2.4 million clones, around 95% of them seen just once. The sequence was collected from a man aged 18 to 30 in good health. Sequenced: naive CD4+ T cells sorted from blood. Subset: CD45RA+ positively selected. The chain is built from TRBV6-5 and TRBJ1-3; no definite D call. Here the CDR3 reads CASSPGPGNTIYF. The DNA of the CDR3 is TGTGCCAGCAGTCCCGGACCTGGAAACACCATATATTTT.